The T cell receptor beta chain under discussion was sequenced for a study of T cell repertoires in cytomegalovirus infection. Study summary: Selection of CMV epitopes for the study included recently identified HLA-C-restricted and well-studied HLA-B-restricted ones. Evidence of both CMV infection and a matching HLA type came from public TCR beta signatures. Notes on the study in general: Dominant in the ex vivo response were TCR beta clonotypes restricted by HLA-C and specific for CMV.

Via MiXCR, TCRdb re-called the reads, giving one row per CDR3 protein. This table has approximately 730,000 distinct CDR3 sequences, around 30% appearing once. This clonotype was picked up a small number of times. Its antigen is currently unknown. This sequence was found in a human donor in good health (CMV status not recorded). Some clones in this sample may be carry-over from other donors' samples. The material sequenced was cultured PBMCs, taken from culture after CMV antigen stimulation.

The CDR3 coding sequence is TGTGCCAGCAGTCCCATCGGGGTCGTAGATACGCAGTATTTT. Its translation is CASSPIGVVDTQYF. J is TRBJ2-3 and V is TRBV27; tentatively, D is TRBD2 (5 bases). This CDR3 is built from 14 residues. V shed 5 bases and J shed 5 bases, with 14 bases lying between them. Germline V gives CDR1 MNHEY, CDR2 SMNVEV (reference sequence).